This T cell receptor (beta chain) came from a study of blood T cell repertoires in COVID-19. The protocol was immunoSEQ multiplex PCR, while the TCRdb copy is restricted to in-frame clones and leaves out a portion. The table lists roughly 250,000 clones, around 85% of them singletons, with approximately 10% in the top ten. Trimming cost V 4 bases and J 2 bases; bases outside gene matches: 9. The germline V gene encodes CDR1 SGHTA and CDR2 FQGTGA. This CDR3 is built from 17 residues. The gene calls are TRBV7-3 and TRBJ1-5; 9 bases map to TRBD1. The receptor comes from an elderly woman with acute or convalescent COVID-19. Input material: peripheral blood. CDR3: CASSWTGDQKCNQPQHF. The CDR3 bases are TGTGCCAGCAGCTGGACAGGGGATCAAAAGTGCAATCAGCCCCAGCATTTT.